This is a list of T cell receptor beta chains from one sample in a study of breast tumors, draining lymph nodes, adjacent tissues. TCRdb called the multiplex PCR reads again in MiXCR, with one record for every CDR3 protein. The data contain 60,000 to 70,000 distinct CDR3 sequences, 45% to 60% of them singletons. Input material: breast tumor tissue. The receptor set was obtained from a female donor with breast cancer. Some clones in this sample may be carry-over from other donors' samples. The CDR3 runs from the conserved cysteine through the conserved F or W. A D gene is named only where the DNA matches it firmly. Size is stated for part of the rows, as once, few or many counts, or as a class when the clone is expanded.

D,V,J,size,DNA,CDR3
NA,TRBV20-1,TRBJ2-1,NA,TGCAGTGCTCCACCGCCCAACAGGGGAGGCAATGAGCAGTTCTTC,CSAPPPNRGGNEQFF
NA,TRBV19,TRBJ2-1,NA,TGTGCCAGTAGTATGGGTTGGAGGCAGAACCGCTACAATGAGCAGTTCTTC,CASSMGWRQNRYNEQFF
TRBD1,TRBV7-9,TRBJ2-1,NA,TGTGCCAGCAGCTCCAGGGGACAGGCTAACAATGAGCAGTTCTTC,CASSSRGQANNEQFF
TRBD1,TRBV4-1,TRBJ2-1,many,TGCGCCAGCAGCCTAGCCCTTGACAGGGGTGAGCAGTTCTTC,CASSLALDRGEQFF
TRBD2,TRBV2,TRBJ2-1,many,TGTGCCAGCAGCCCAGAGCGGGGGACCAACAATGAGCAGTTCTTC,CASSPERGTNNEQFF
NA,TRBV9,TRBJ1-3,NA,NA,CASSQDLGTGNSPLHFGNTIYF
NA,TRBV7-9,TRBJ2-5,NA,TGTGCCAGCTGCCTGATAGGCGGGAAGCGGGAAGAGACCCAGTACTTC,CASCLIGGKREETQYF
NA,TRBV6-5,TRBJ2-1,NA,TGTGCCAGCAGTCTCACGGGACCCCAGTTCTTC,CASSLTGPQFF
NA,TRBV28,TRBJ1-6,NA,TGTGCCAGCACCACAGGGACCAATTCACCCCTCCACTTT,CASTTGTNSPLHF
NA,TRBV28,TRBJ2-7,many,TGTGCCAGCAGCGTACAGGTATCCTACGAGCAGTACTTC,CASSVQVSYEQYF
TRBD1,TRBV19,TRBJ1-5,NA,TGTGCCAGTAGCGGGACAGGGGGCTTCGGTCAGCCCCAGCATTTT,CASSGTGGFGQPQHF
NA,TRBV10-3,TRBJ1-6,NA,TGTGCCATCAGTGAGTCAATGGATAATTCACCCCTCCACTTT,CAISESMDNSPLHF
NA,TRBV15,TRBJ2-7,NA,TGTGCCACCAGCCACCGGTCGGGAGAGCAGTACTTC,CATSHRSGEQYF
NA,TRBV5-1,TRBJ1-4,many,TGCGCCAGCAGCTTAGTAGGTGAAAAACTGTTTTTT,CASSLVGEKLFF
NA,TRBV24-1,TRBJ2-7,many,TGTGCCACCAGTGAATCCGGGGCGGGGACGCAGTACTTC,CATSESGAGTQYF
TRBD2,TRBV6-2/TRBV6-3,TRBJ2-1,many,TGTGCCAGCAGGCCCGGGACTAGCGGGAGCGATGAGCAGTTCTTC,CASRPGTSGSDEQFF
NA,TRBV7-2,TRBJ2-7,NA,TGTGCCAGCAGCCCGTGGGCAGACCCCTACGAGCAGTACTTC,CASSPWADPYEQYF
NA,TRBV7-6,TRBJ1-4,few,TGTGCCAGCAGCTTAAGGTCAGCGTCAACTAATGAAAAACTGTTTTTT,CASSLRSASTNEKLFF
NA,TRBV4-3,TRBJ1-2,NA,TGCGCCAGCAGCCCGACGAGACACGTCTATGGCTACACCTTC,CASSPTRHVYGYTF
NA,TRBV12-3/TRBV12-4,TRBJ1-4,NA,TGTGCCAGCAGCCTGGCGGCCCGGGGAAAACTGTTTTTT,CASSLAARGKLFF
NA,TRBV7-2,TRBJ1-4,NA,TGTGCCAGCAGCCCTGGCTGGGCTAATGAAAAACTGGTTTTT,CASSPGWANEKLVF
TRBD2,TRBV7-9,TRBJ2-7,NA,TGTGCCAGCAGCTCACAGGCGGGAGACGTAAGTTACTACGAGCAGTACTTC,CASSSQAGDVSYYEQYF
NA,TRBV9,TRBJ2-3,many,TGTGCCAGCAGCGCCCGGGACCTAGACACAGATACGCAGTATTTT,CASSARDLDTDTQYF
TRBD2,TRBV12-3/TRBV12-4,TRBJ2-1,once,TGTGCCAGCAGTTTAAGTATAGCGGGGTCCGGGAATGAGCAGTTCTTC,CASSLSIAGSGNEQFF
TRBD1,TRBV19,TRBJ1-3,NA,TGTGCCAGTAGTCCCACGACAGGGGCTGGAAACACCATATATTTT,CASSPTTGAGNTIYF
NA,TRBV5-1,TRBJ1-2,many,TGCGCCAGCAGCTTGGGCAGGGTCTCTGGCTACACCTTC,CASSLGRVSGYTF
NA,TRBV14,TRBJ2-2,few,TGTGCCAGCAGTAAAAGAGTCACCGGGGAGCTGTTTTTT,CASSKRVTGELFF
NA,TRBV5-1,TRBJ2-3,NA,TGCGCCAGCAGCTTGGAGGGCAGGGCAGATGCGCAGTATTTT,CASSLEGRADAQYF
TRBD1,TRBV10-3,TRBJ1-1,NA,TGTGCCATCAGTCTCTCCCGGGACAGGGGGAAGTCCACTGAAGCTTTCTTT,CAISLSRDRGKSTEAFF
NA,TRBV6-5,TRBJ2-5,few,TGTGCCAGCAGTCCCCTAGCGGGACAGGGGTACGAGACCCAGTACTTC,CASSPLAGQGYETQYF
TRBD2,TRBV7-3,TRBJ2-1,few,TGTGCCAGCAGCTCCGGACTAGCGGGGGGTCCAAGCTCCTACAATGAGCAGTTCTTC,CASSSGLAGGPSSYNEQFF
TRBD1,TRBV12-3/TRBV12-4,TRBJ1-6,NA,TGTGCCAGCAGTTTGCTGACAGGGGAACCGGATTCACCCCTCCACTTT,CASSLLTGEPDSPLHF
TRBD1,TRBV15,TRBJ2-5,NA,TGTGCCACCAGTCGCGCCCTCGGGACAGGGGATACTCGAGAGACCCAGTACTTC,CATSRALGTGDTRETQYF
NA,TRBV10-3,TRBJ2-1,NA,TGTGCCATCAGTGAGTCTCCCGTTCAGGAGCAGTTCTTC,CAISESPVQEQFF
NA,TRBV10-3,TRBJ2-1,NA,TGTGCCATCAGTGAGTCTCACAGCTCCTACAATGAGCAGTTCTTC,CAISESHSSYNEQFF
TRBD1,TRBV6-5,TRBJ2-5,NA,TGTGCCACCCCCCCGAGGACGGGACAGGGGTACGAGACCCAGTACTTC,CATPPRTGQGYETQYF
NA,TRBV7-2,TRBJ2-7,NA,TGTGCCAGCAGCACCCTCTTGGCGGGATCCTACGAGCAGTACTTC,CASSTLLAGSYEQYF
NA,TRBV2,TRBJ2-5,many,TGTGCCAGCAGTGAAGGTCAAGAGACCCAGTACTTC,CASSEGQETQYF
NA,TRBV3-1,TRBJ2-1,NA,TGTGCCAGCAGCTTTCCAAGTGGAGACAATGAGCAGTTCTTC,CASSFPSGDNEQFF
TRBD2,TRBV19,TRBJ2-3,NA,TGTGCCAGTAGGGTAGCGGGTGGGACGCAGTATTTT,CASRVAGGTQYF
TRBD2,TRBV7-3,TRBJ2-1,NA,TGTGCCAGCAGGGGGCTAGCGGGGGAGGAGCAGTTCTTC,CASRGLAGEEQFF
TRBD2,TRBV20-1,TRBJ2-3,NA,TGCAGTGCTAGGGGGACTAGCGGGATCCCGGGCACAGATACGCAGTATTTT,CSARGTSGIPGTDTQYF
TRBD2,TRBV19,TRBJ2-1,NA,TGTGCCAGTAGACTAGCGGGAGCATACAATGAGCAGTTCTTC,CASRLAGAYNEQFF
NA,TRBV15,TRBJ2-5,NA,TGTGCCACCAGCAGCTCCCAAGAGACCCAGTACTTC,CATSSSQETQYF
NA,TRBV24-1,TRBJ2-3,NA,TGTGCCACCAGTGATTCGAGCACAGATACGCAGTATTTT,CATSDSSTDTQYF
NA,TRBV3-1,TRBJ2-7,many,TGTGCCAGCAGCCAAGATCTAGGTTCCCCGGACTTC,CASSQDLGSPDF
NA,TRBV5-8,TRBJ1-3,NA,TGTGCCAGCACCGCCAACGGGAGGACCATATATTTT,CASTANGRTIYF
NA,TRBV6-2/TRBV6-3,TRBJ2-3,many,TGTGCCAGCAGTTTCCAGGAGAGCACAGATACGCAGTATTTT,CASSFQESTDTQYF
NA,TRBV24-1,TRBJ2-7,NA,TGTGCCACCAGTGATTCTGGGGCTACCACGCGCGAGCAGTACTTC,CATSDSGATTREQYF
TRBD1,TRBV4-3,TRBJ1-2,NA,TGCGCCAGCAGCCTACGACAGGGGGCGCGAGGAGGCTACACCTTC,CASSLRQGARGGYTF
NA,TRBV7-6,TRBJ2-7,once,TGTGCCAGCAGCTTAGCGGGGGGCAGGTCCTACGAGCAGTACTTC,CASSLAGGRSYEQYF
NA,TRBV20-1,TRBJ1-1,NA,TGCAGTGCTAGTAGGGGGTCGGACACTGAAGCTTTCTTT,CSASRGSDTEAFF
TRBD1,TRBV7-3,TRBJ2-2,NA,TGTGCCAGCAGCTTACTACAGGGGAGCACCGGGGAGCTGTTTTTT,CASSLLQGSTGELFF
NA,TRBV5-1,TRBJ2-7,NA,TGCGCCAGCAGCGGGGTCTACGAGCAGTACTTC,CASSGVYEQYF
TRBD2,TRBV13,TRBJ2-1,NA,TGTGCCAGCAGCTCTCTCCGGGAACTAGCGGGAGAGGGGAGTGAGCAGTTCTTC,CASSSLRELAGEGSEQFF
NA,TRBV7-9,TRBJ1-1,few,TGTGCCAGCAGCTTGGGGGGGCTGGGTGAAGCTTTCTTT,CASSLGGLGEAFF